The 19 T cell receptor beta chains given below trace back to one sample, sequenced in a study of identical twins. TCRdb used MiXCR to reprocess the 5' RACE reads, holding one entry per CDR3 protein. The data hold 200,000 to 300,000 distinct CDR3 sequences, with roughly 12% observed a single time. These sequences were also reported in another study, on yellow fever vaccine responses in identical twins.

The specimen sequenced was memory (CD45RO+) T cells sorted from blood. Receptors originate from a woman between 18 and 30 years old in good health.

In this sample, this clonotype turned up a few times. The chain joins TRBV7-8 to TRBJ2-7; D is possibly TRBD1 (6 bases). The CDR3 runs to 16 residues. CDR1 and CDR2 from the germline V gene are SGHVS and FQNEAQ. Trimming removed 5 bases at V and 1 base at J, with 18 bases between. The CDR3 region is CASSRRARTASYEQYF. In nucleotides, the CDR3 is TGTGCCAGCAGCCGCCGAGCCAGGACAGCTTCCTACGAGCAGTACTTC.

This clonotype came up a few times. The rearrangement joins TRBV11-2 to TRBJ2-3; 10 nucleotides agree with TRBD2. CDR3 length: 19 amino acids. The junction had 16 bases not matched to a gene; V was cut back by 0 bases and J by 7 bases. CDR1 SGHAT and CDR2 FQNNGV come from the germline V gene. CDR3 coding DNA: TGTGCCAGCAGCTTAGATCAGCGGGGGGGCCAGGATGGTGGGAATACGCAGTATTTT. Protein: CASSLDQRGGQDGGNTQYF.

This clonotype was counted at least ten times. The chain joins TRBV24-1 to TRBJ2-7, with TRBD2 matching 8 bases. The ends lost 7 bases at V and 0 bases at J; junction bases unmatched: 7. CDR1 is KGHDR and CDR2 is SFDVKD in the germline V gene. The CDR3 has 15 amino acids. The CDR3 region is CATSALAGHSYEQYF. CDR3 nucleotide sequence: TGTGCCACCAGCGCATTAGCGGGACACTCCTACGAGCAGTACTTC.

This clonotype was counted a few times. V is TRBV2 and J is TRBJ1-1, with TRBD1 matching over 11 bases. This CDR3 is built from 16 residues. V lost 5 bases, J lost 4 bases, and 9 bases stayed unmatched. The germline gives CDR1 SNHLY, CDR2 FYNNEI. The CDR3 protein is CASSRGQGAVGTEAFF. The CDR3 DNA is TGTGCCAGCAGTCGAGGACAGGGGGCGGTGGGCACTGAAGCTTTCTTT.

This clonotype was counted at least ten times. This chain joins TRBV7-2 and TRBJ2-6; no clear D. Germline V gene data show CDR1 as SGHTA and CDR2 as FQGNSA. V lost 4 bases and J lost 0, with 13 bases in between. The length of the CDR3 is 17 residues. Written as DNA, the CDR3 is TGTGCCAGCAGCTGGACCGGGCCAAGCTCTGGGGCCAACGTCCTGACTTTC. Protein product: CASSWTGPSSGANVLTF.

The rearrangement links TRBV9 to TRBJ2-1; D uncertain. The V gene lost 0 bases and the J gene lost 7 bases, with 8 bases spanning the gap. The CDR3 runs to 13 residues. Germline V gene data show CDR1 as SGDLS and CDR2 as YYNGEE. DNA of the CDR3: TGTGCCAGCAGCGTAGCGGTTTTAAATGAGCAGTTCTTC. Its translation is CASSVAVLNEQFF.

This clonotype occurred a few times. The chain joins TRBV7-8 to TRBJ2-2, with D perhaps TRBD2 (5 bases). The germline V gene encodes CDR1 SGHVS and CDR2 FQNEAQ. V shed 5 bases and J shed 3 bases, with 16 bases lying between them. This CDR3 comprises 16 residues. In DNA, the CDR3 is TGTGCCAGCAGCGACTGGGAGAGACTGGACACCGGGGAGCTGTTTTTT. This encodes CASSDWERLDTGELFF.

At least ten counts were recorded for this clonotype. The chain links TRBV3-1 to TRBJ1-4; TRBD1 matches 7 bases. From germline, CDR1 is LGHDT and CDR2 YNNKEL (reference sequence). This CDR3 spans 16 amino acids. The ends lost 3 bases at V and 8 bases at J; junction bases unmatched: 12. The CDR3 nucleotides read TGTGCCAGCAGCCACCCCTCCCAGACAGGGTCGGAAAAACTGTTTTTT. Translated, it gives CASSHPSQTGSEKLFF.

In its sample, this clonotype was seen many times. The chain joins TRBV5-6 to TRBJ1-1, with 8 bases aligning to TRBD1. The CDR3 has 15 amino acids. The ends lost 3 bases at V and 4 bases at J; junction bases unmatched: 8. Germline V gives CDR1 SGHDT, CDR2 YYEEEE. Written as DNA, the CDR3 is TGTGCCAGCAGCTCCCAGGACAGGGCGATCACTGAAGCTTTCTTT. Protein product: CASSSQDRAITEAFF.

J is TRBJ2-3 and V is TRBV20-1; 10 bases are a match to TRBD1. Losses at the gene ends were 3 bases for V and 2 bases for J; bases not matched to a gene: 2. CDR1 is DFQATT and CDR2 is SNEGSKA in the germline V gene (reference sequence). This CDR3 contains 14 residues. In DNA form, the CDR3 reads TGCAGTGCTAGGGGGACAGGGGCCACAGATACGCAGTATTTT. Protein product: CSARGTGATDTQYF.

The V gene is TRBV20-1, the J gene TRBJ2-5; 11 bases agree with TRBD2. The trim removed 5 bases at V and 2 bases at J, leaving 7 bases unmatched. This CDR3 has 15 amino acids. Germline V gene sequence: CDR1 DFQATT, CDR2 SNEGSKA (reference sequence). The CDR3 DNA reads as TGCAGTGCTCTCATAGCGGGAGGGGTACAAGAGACCCAGTACTTC. Translating gives CSALIAGGVQETQYF.

The chain combines TRBV5-4 with TRBJ2-3; D might be TRBD1 (6 bases). This CDR3 contains 16 residues. Looked up from germline, CDR1 is SGHNT and CDR2 is YYREEE (reference sequence). V was cut by 4 bases and J by 2 bases, with 17 bases left in between. CDR3 in DNA: TGTGCCAGCAGCAACGACAGGCGCCCAAACACAGATACGCAGTATTTT. Translating it yields CASSNDRRPNTDTQYF. The full variable domain, with the rest looked up from reference TRBV5-4 and TRBJ2-3, is ETGVTQSPTHLIKTRGQQVTLRCSSQSGHNTVSWYQQALGQGPQFIFQYYREEENGRGNFPPRFSGLQFPNYSSELNVNALELDDSALYLCASSNDRRPNTDTQYFGPGTRLTVL.

The chain recombines TRBV3-1 with TRBJ1-6, with D unresolved. The germline gives CDR1 LGHDT, CDR2 YNNKEL (reference sequence). The CDR3 sequence is 14 residues long. The germline V and J ends were trimmed by 1 base and 7 bases, with 8 bases remaining between them. In DNA, the CDR3 is TGTGCCAGCAGCCAAGGGATTAAGAATTCACCCCTCCACTTT. This sequence encodes CASSQGIKNSPLHF.

This clonotype was counted at least ten times. The gene calls are TRBV15 and TRBJ1-4; D might be TRBD1 (5 bases). Trimming pared 0 bases from V and 8 bases from J, leaving 16 bases between. Germline V gene sequence: CDR1 LNHNV, CDR2 YYDKDF (reference sequence). CDR3 size: 16 residues. CDR3 region: CATSRDFQGVGEKLFF. The CDR3 bases are TGTGCCACCAGCAGAGATTTTCAAGGGGTTGGGGAAAAACTGTTTTTT.

This chain joins TRBV14 and TRBJ2-1, with 7 bases aligning to TRBD2. V shed 3 bases, J shed 15 bases, and the junction held 11 bases outside the gene matches. The germline CDR1 and CDR2 sequences are SGHDN and FVKESK. The CDR3 runs 13 residues. The CDR3 is CASSQAGLGFRFF. CDR3 in DNA: TGTGCCAGCAGCCAGGCTGGACTAGGTTTTCGGTTCTTC.

This clonotype was seen at least ten times. The chain carries TRBV24-1 and TRBJ1-2; the D is unclear. V was shortened by 3 bases and J by 4 bases, with 8 bases between the two germline ends. CDR3 length equals 13 residues. CDR1 and CDR2 from the germline V gene are KGHDR and SFDVKD. The CDR3: CATSDRYTYGYTF. CDR3 nucleotide sequence: TGTGCCACCAGTGATCGATACACCTATGGCTACACCTTC.

This clonotype was detected many times. The chain couples TRBV4-2 to TRBJ2-2; D unresolved. Trimming took 0 bases from V and 3 from J, leaving 5 bases between them. CDR1 and CDR2 (germline): LGHNA, YNFKEQ. The CDR3 covers 14 residues. Written as DNA, the CDR3 is TGTGCCAGCAGCCAAGATGTTTACACCGGGGAGCTGTTTTTT. Amino acids: CASSQDVYTGELFF.

This clonotype was detected a few times. Its ends do not fully match the called genes, so a read error is possible. This chain connects TRBV3-1 to TRBJ2-7; 7 nucleotides match TRBD1. The CDR3 extends over 15 amino acids. Per the germline V gene, CDR1 is LGHDT and CDR2 is YNNKEL (reference sequence). DNA of the CDR3: TGTGCCTGCAGCCGATGGGACAGCTTTCTTAACGAGCAGTACTTC. As protein: CACSRWDSFLNEQYF.

In its sample, this clonotype was seen many times. This sequence joins TRBV5-5 and TRBJ2-4, with 9 positions matching TRBD1. The V and J ends lost 4 bases and 1 base, in that order; junction bases with no gene match: 0. Per germline, CDR1 SGHKS and CDR2 YYEKEE (reference sequence). This CDR3 comprises 14 residues. This CDR3 is CASSGTGAKNIQYF. The CDR3 DNA reads TGTGCCAGCAGCGGGACAGGGGCCAAAAACATTCAGTACTTC.